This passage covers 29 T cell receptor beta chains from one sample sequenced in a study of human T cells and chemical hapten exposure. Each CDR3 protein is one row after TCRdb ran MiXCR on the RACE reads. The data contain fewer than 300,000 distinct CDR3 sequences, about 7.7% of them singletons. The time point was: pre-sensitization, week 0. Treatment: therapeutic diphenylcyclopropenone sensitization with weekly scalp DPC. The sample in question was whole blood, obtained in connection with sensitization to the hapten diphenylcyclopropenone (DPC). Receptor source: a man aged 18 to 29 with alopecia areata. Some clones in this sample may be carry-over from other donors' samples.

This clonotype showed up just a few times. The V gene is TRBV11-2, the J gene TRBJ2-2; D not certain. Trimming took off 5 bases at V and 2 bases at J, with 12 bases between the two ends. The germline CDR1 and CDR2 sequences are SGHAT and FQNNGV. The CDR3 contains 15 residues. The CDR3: CASSGDTDNTGELFF. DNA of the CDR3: TGTGCCAGCAGCGGAGATACAGATAACACCGGGGAGCTGTTTTTT. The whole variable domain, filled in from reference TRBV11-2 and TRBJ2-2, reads EAGVAQSPRYKIIEKRQSVAFWCNPISGHATLYWYQQILGQGPKLLIQFQNNGVVDDSQLPKDRFSAERLKGVDSTLKIQPAKLEDSAVYLCASSGDTDNTGELFFGEGSRLTVL.

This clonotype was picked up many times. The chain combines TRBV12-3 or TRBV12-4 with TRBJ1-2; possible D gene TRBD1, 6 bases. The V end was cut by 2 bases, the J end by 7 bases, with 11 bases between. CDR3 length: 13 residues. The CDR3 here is CASSLWQGSGYTF. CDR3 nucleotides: TGTGCCAGCAGTTTATGGCAGGGGAGTGGCTACACCTTC.

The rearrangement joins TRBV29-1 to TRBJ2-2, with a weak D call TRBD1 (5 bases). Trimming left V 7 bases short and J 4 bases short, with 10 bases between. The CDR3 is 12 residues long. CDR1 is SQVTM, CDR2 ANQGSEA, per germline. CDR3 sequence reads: CSARGATGELFF. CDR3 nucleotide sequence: TGCAGCGCTAGGGGTGCCACCGGGGAGCTGTTTTTT.

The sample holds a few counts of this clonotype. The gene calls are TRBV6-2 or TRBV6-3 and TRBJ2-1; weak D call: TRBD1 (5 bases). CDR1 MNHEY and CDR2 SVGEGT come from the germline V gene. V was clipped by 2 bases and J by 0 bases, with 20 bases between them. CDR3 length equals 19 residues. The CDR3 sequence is CASSYGLGRAVHSYNEQFF. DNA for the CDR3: TGTGCCAGCAGTTACGGCTTGGGCAGGGCCGTACACTCCTACAATGAGCAGTTCTTC.

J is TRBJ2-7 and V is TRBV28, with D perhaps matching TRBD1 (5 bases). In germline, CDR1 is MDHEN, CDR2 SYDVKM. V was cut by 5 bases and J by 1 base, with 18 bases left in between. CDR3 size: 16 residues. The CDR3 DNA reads TGTGCCAGCAGTAATCCAGGGTTCTTTTATTCCTACGAGCAGTACTTC. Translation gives CASSNPGFFYSYEQYF. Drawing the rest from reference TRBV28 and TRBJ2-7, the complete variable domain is DVKVTQSSRYLVKRTGEKVFLECVQDMDHENMFWYRQDPGLGLRLIYFSYDVKMKEKGDIPEGYSVSREKKERFSLILESASTNQTSMYLCASSNPGFFYSYEQYFGPGTRLTVT.

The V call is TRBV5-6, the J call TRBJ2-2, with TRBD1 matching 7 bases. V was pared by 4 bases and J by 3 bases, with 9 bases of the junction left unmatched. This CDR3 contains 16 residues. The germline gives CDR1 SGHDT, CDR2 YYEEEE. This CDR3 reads CASSPQTGWDTGELFF. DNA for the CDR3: TGTGCCAGCAGCCCACAGACAGGGTGGGACACCGGGGAGCTGTTTTTT.

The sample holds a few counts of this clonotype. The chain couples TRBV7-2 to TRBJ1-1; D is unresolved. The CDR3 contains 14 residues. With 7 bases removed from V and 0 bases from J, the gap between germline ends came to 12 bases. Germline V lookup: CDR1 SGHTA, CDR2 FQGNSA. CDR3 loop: CASTHGRMNTEAFF. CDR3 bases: TGTGCCAGCACCCACGGACGGATGAACACTGAAGCTTTCTTT. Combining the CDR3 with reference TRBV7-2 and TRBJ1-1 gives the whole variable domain GAGVSQSPSNKVTEKGKDVELRCDPISGHTALYWYRQSLGQGLEFLIYFQGNSAPDKSGLPSDRFSAERTGGSVSTLTIQRTQQEDSAVYLCASTHGRMNTEAFFGQGTRLTVV.

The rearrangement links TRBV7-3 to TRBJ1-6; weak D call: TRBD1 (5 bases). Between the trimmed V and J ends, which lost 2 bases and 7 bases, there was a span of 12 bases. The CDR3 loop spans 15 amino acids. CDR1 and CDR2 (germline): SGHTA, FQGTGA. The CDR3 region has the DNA TGTGCCAGCAGCTTATGGGGCGGAAAGAATTCACCCCTCCACTTT. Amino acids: CASSLWGGKNSPLHF. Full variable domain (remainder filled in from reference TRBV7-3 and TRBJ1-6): GAGVSQTPSNKVTEKGKYVELRCDPISGHTALYWYRQSLGQGPEFLIYFQGTGAADDSGLPNDRFFAVRPEGSVSTLKIQRTERGDSAVYLCASSLWGGKNSPLHFGNGTRLTVT.

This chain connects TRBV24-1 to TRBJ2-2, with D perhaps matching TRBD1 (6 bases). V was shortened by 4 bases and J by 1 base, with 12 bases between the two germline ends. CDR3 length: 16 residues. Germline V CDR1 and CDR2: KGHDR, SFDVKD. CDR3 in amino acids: CATSDAGAGNTGELFF. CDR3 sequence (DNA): TGTGCCACCAGTGACGCAGGGGCCGGGAACACCGGGGAGCTGTTTTTT.

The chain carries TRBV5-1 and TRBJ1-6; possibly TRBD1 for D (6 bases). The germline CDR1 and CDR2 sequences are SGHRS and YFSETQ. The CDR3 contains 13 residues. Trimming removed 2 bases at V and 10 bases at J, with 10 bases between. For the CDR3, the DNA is TGCGCCAGCAGCTTAGGGGGGCAGTCACCCCTCCACTTT. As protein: CASSLGGQSPLHF.

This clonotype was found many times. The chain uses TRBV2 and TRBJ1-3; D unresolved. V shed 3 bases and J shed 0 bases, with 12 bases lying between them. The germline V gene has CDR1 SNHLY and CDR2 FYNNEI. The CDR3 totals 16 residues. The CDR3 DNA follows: TGTGCCAGCAGTGATACGGCGGCGAGCTCTGGAAACACCATATATTTT. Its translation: CASSDTAASSGNTIYF.

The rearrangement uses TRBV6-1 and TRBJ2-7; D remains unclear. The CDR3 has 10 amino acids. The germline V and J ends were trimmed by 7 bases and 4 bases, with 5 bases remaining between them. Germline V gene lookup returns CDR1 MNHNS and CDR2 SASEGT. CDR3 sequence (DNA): TGTGCCAGCATGAGGTACGAGCAGTACTTC. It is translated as CASMRYEQYF.

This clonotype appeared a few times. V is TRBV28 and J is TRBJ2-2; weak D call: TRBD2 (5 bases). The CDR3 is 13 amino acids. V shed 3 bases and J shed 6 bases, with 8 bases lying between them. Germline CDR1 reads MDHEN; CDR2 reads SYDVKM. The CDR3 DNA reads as TGTGCCAGCAGTTTCAGGACTCCCGGGGAGCTGTTTTTT. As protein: CASSFRTPGELFF.

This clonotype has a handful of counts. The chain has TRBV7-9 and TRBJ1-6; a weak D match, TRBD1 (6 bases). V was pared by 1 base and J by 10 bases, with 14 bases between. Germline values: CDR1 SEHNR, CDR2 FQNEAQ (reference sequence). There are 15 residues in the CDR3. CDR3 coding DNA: TGTGCCAGCAGCTTAGACAGGGCGGCGGGGTCACCCCTCCACTTT. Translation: CASSLDRAAGSPLHF.

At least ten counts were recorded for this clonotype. Here the CDR3 reads CATSDRDRVISDTQYF. The CDR3 DNA reads as TGTGCCACCAGTGACCGGGACAGGGTCATCAGTGATACGCAGTATTTT. The V call is TRBV24-1, the J call TRBJ2-3; 9 bases align to TRBD1. In germline, CDR1 is KGHDR, CDR2 SFDVKD. J was trimmed by 6 bases and V by 4 bases; bases with no gene match: 10. The CDR3 length is 16 residues.

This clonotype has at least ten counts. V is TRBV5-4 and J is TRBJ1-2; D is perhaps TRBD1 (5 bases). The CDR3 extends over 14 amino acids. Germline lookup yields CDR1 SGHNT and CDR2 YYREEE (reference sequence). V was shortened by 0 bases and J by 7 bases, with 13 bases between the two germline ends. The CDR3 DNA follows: TGTGCCAGCAGCTTGGTTGGGGGAGTCTCTGGCTACACCTTC. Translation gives CASSLVGGVSGYTF.

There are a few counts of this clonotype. CDR3 nucleotides: TGTGCCAGCAGCTTAGATATCGGGGGACTAGCCACAGATACGCAGTATTTT. Encoded protein: CASSLDIGGLATDTQYF. This sequence joins TRBV7-9 and TRBJ2-3; 9 bases agree with TRBD2. This CDR3 has 17 amino acids. V trimming: 1 base; J trimming: 2 bases; junction bases outside the gene matches: 7. Germline V gene sequence: CDR1 SEHNR, CDR2 FQNEAQ (reference sequence).

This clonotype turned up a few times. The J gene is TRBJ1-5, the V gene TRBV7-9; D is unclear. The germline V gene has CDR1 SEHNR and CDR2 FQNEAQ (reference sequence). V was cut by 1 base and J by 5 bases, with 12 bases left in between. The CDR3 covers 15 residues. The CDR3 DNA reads TGTGCCAGCAGCTTAGGGACCTCTGAAGATCAGCCCCAGCATTTT. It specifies CASSLGTSEDQPQHF.

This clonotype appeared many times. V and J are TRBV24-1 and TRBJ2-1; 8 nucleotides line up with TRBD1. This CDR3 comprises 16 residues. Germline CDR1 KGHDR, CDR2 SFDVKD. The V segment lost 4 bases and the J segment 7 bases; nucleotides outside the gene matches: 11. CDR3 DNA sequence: TGTGCCACCAGTGAAGGAGGACAGGGTATAGAAAATGAGCAGTTCTTC. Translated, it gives CATSEGGQGIENEQFF.

CDR3 amino acids: CATSDPGRTLNTGELFF. In DNA, the CDR3 is TGTGCCACCAGTGATCCAGGGCGGACATTGAACACCGGGGAGCTGTTTTTT. The chain carries TRBV24-1 and TRBJ2-2; D is possibly TRBD1 (5 bases). The CDR3 runs 17 residues. Trimming removed 3 bases at V and 1 base at J, with 14 bases between. Germline V lookup: CDR1 KGHDR, CDR2 SFDVKD.

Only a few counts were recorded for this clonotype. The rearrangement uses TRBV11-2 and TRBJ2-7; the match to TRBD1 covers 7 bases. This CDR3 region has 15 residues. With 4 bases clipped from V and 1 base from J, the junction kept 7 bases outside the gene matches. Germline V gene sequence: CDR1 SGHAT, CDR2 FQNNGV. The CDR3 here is CASSSLTGESYEQYF. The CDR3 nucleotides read TGTGCCAGCAGCTCCCTCACAGGGGAGTCCTACGAGCAGTACTTC. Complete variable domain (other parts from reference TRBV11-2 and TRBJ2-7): EAGVAQSPRYKIIEKRQSVAFWCNPISGHATLYWYQQILGQGPKLLIQFQNNGVVDDSQLPKDRFSAERLKGVDSTLKIQPAKLEDSAVYLCASSSLTGESYEQYFGPGTRLTVT.

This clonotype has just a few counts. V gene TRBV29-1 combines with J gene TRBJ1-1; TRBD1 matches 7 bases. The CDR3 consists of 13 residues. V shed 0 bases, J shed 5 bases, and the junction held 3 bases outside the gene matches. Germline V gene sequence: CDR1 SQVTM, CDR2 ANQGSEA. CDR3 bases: TGCAGCGTTGAAGAGAACAGGGGTACTGAAGCTTTCTTT. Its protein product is CSVEENRGTEAFF.

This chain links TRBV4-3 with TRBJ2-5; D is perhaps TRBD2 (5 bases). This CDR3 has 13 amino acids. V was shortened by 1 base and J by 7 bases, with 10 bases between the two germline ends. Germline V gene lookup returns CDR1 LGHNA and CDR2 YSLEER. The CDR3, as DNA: TGCGCCAGCAGCCAAGGAGGGTCAGGGACCCAGTACTTC. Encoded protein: CASSQGGSGTQYF.

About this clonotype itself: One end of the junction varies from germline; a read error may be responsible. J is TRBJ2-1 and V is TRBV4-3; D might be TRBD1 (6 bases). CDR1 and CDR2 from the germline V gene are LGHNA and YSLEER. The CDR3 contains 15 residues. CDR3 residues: CASSQGGGRYKEQFF. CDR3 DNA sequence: TGCGCCAGCAGCCAAGGTGGGGGCCGCTACAAAGAGCAGTTCTTC.

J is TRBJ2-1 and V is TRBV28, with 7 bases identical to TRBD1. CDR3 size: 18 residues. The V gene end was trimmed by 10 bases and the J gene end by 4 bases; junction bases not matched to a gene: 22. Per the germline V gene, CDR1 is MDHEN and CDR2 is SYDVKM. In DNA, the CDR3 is TGTGCCACCACAAATATTTGGCAGCCGGGACAGCAGTACAATGAGCAGTTCTTC. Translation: CATTNIWQPGQQYNEQFF.

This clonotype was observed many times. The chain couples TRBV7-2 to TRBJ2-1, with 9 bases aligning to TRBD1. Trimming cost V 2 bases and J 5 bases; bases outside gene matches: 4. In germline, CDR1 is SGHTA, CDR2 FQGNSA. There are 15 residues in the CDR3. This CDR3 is CASSLTGTGHNEQFF. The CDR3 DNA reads TGTGCCAGCAGCTTAACCGGGACAGGGCACAATGAGCAGTTCTTC.

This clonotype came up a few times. This CDR3 is CASSQDPGGDETQYF. As DNA, the CDR3 is TGCGCCAGCAGCCAAGATCCAGGGGGCGATGAGACCCAGTACTTC. The chain links TRBV4-3 to TRBJ2-5; 8 bases are shared with TRBD1. The CDR3 loop spans 15 amino acids. Germline lookup yields CDR1 LGHNA and CDR2 YSLEER. V shed 0 bases, J shed 5 bases, and the junction held 5 bases outside the gene matches.

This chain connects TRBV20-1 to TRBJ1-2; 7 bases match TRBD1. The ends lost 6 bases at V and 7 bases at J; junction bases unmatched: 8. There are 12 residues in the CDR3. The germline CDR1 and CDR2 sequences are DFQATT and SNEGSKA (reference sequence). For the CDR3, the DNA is TGCAGTGCCACCGACAGGGCAACTGGCTACACCTTC. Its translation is CSATDRATGYTF.

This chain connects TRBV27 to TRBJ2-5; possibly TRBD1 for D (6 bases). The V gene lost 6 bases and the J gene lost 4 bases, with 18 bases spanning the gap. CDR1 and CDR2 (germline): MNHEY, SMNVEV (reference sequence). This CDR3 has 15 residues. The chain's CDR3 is CASSPYYRVGETQYF. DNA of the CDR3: TGTGCCAGCAGCCCCTATTACAGGGTTGGAGAGACCCAGTACTTC.